This paragraph reports one T cell receptor beta chain. This sample was taken from a study of blood T cell repertoires in COVID-19. The wider study: Spain, Italy and the United States supplied samples that represented acute and convalescent COVID-19.

Measured with immunoSEQ multiplex PCR; TCRdb has only the in-frame clones, and not every one. The table includes more than 150,000 clones, about 86% detected once. The sequence was collected from a young woman who had recovered from COVID-19. Sequencing was done on a sample of peripheral blood.

The CDR3 is CASSQDRPGQETQYF. As DNA, the CDR3 is TGCGCCAGCAGCCAAGATCGTCCGGGCCAAGAGACCCAGTACTTC. V is TRBV4-1 and J is TRBJ2-5; D is uncertain. Germline CDR1 and CDR2: MGHRA and YSYEKL. This CDR3 spans 15 amino acids. V was clipped by 0 bases and J by 1 base, with 9 bases between them.